These T cell receptor beta chains were read from a single sample in a study of blood T cell repertoires in COVID-19. Clones were sequenced by immunoSEQ multiplex PCR, and TCRdb holds only the in-frame ones, with some missing. The repertoire consists of about 140,000 clones, with roughly 89% occurring once and the leading ten covering roughly 1.6%. Sequenced material: peripheral blood. These receptors all stem from a human donor in a cohort sampled during active COVID-19. CDR3s include the opening cysteine and the closing phenylalanine or tryptophan. D genes are given only for firm matches.

TRBD1	TRBJ1-6	TRBV7-6	CASSLTGTGGPPLHF
NA	TRBJ1-2	TRBV5-1	CASSVLQGQANYGYTF
TRBD2	TRBJ2-7	TRBV9	CASSVGGTTHEQYF
NA	TRBJ1-1	TRBV15	CATSFRGGADTEAFF
TRBD1	TRBJ2-3	TRBV9	CASSVTPGQGALGVSTDTQYF
NA	TRBJ1-4	TRBV5-1	CASSFGPGEKLFF
NA	TRBJ1-1	TRBV18	CASSLHSEVPRGTEAFF
TRBD1	TRBJ2-5	TRBV9	CASSVGQGGPETQYF
NA	TRBJ1-1	TRBV30	CAWSVQTNTEAFF
NA	TRBJ2-1	TRBV18	CASSPGSPYNEQFF
TRBD2	TRBJ2-3	TRBV5-1	CASSLGLAVWATDTQYF
NA	TRBJ1-6	TRBV25-1	CASSEWEGSYNSPLHF
NA	TRBJ1-6	TRBV4-3	CASSRKGGRSNSPLHF
TRBD1	TRBJ1-1	TRBV6-6	CASSPGTGGFRTEAFF
TRBD1	TRBJ1-4	TRBV27	CASSERGLANEKLFF
NA	TRBJ2-2	TRBV6-4	CASSDPSGEGNGELFF
NA	TRBJ2-5	TRBV7-3	CASSPRDGETQYF
NA	TRBJ1-1	TRBV6-5	CASSYYRGGSTEAFF
NA	TRBJ1-3	TRBV7-6	CASSERQVLSGNTIYF
NA	TRBJ1-2	TRBV6-6	CASSFWQSYGYTF
TRBD2	TRBJ2-1	TRBV12-5	CASGFVLRGMGEQFF
NA	TRBJ1-4	TRBV7-9	CASSLTGALYEKLFF
TRBD1	TRBJ1-5	TRBV6-5	CAELRGEDNQPQHF
TRBD1	TRBJ1-2	TRBV6-5	CASSSRQGAGYTF
NA	TRBJ2-7	TRBV4-2	CASSQDASTPYEQYF
NA	TRBJ2-7	TRBV6-2/TRBV6-3	CASSFGTLTYEQYF
NA	TRBJ1-2	TRBV20-1	CSAIAGFGYTF
NA	TRBJ1-3	TRBV6-6	CASYFSGGDTIYF
NA	TRBJ2-7	TRBV19	CASSISYSYEQYF
NA	TRBJ2-7	TRBV10-3	CAISEEDEGSQYF
TRBD1	TRBJ1-1	TRBV5-1	CASSFTGVDTEAFF
NA	TRBJ1-2	TRBV29-1	CSVYDSKEGYTF
NA	TRBJ2-7	TRBV2	CAIYTGSYEQYF
NA	TRBJ2-1	TRBV7-2	CASSLAGGRSYNEQFF
NA	TRBJ2-2	TRBV25-1	CASSTRVNTGELFF
TRBD1	TRBJ2-2	TRBV12-5	CASGSTGEITGELFF
NA	TRBJ1-1	TRBV4-3	CASSQLGEGNTEAFF
NA	TRBJ1-2	TRBV28	CASRGGSLLYGYTF
TRBD1	TRBJ2-6	TRBV5-6	CASSQNRDRGLSGANVLTF
TRBD2	TRBJ2-5	TRBV5-1	CASSLFGTSLETQYF
NA	TRBJ2-6	TRBV5-1	CASSLEPAAANVLTF
NA	TRBJ1-2	TRBV5-1	CASSLAGYGTNYGYTF
TRBD2	TRBJ2-5	TRBV10-3	CAISEGRGLETQYF
NA	TRBJ2-3	TRBV6-2/TRBV6-3	CASSYPRAEADTQYF
NA	TRBJ2-7	TRBV7-2	CASSLSETDEQYF
NA	TRBJ1-5	TRBV3-1/TRBV3-2	CASSLSLVSGNQPQHF
TRBD1	TRBJ1-2	TRBV7-8	CASSLPAVRQGRGYGYTF
TRBD1	TRBJ1-4	TRBV10-3	CAISEPGQGSEKLFF
TRBD2	TRBJ2-1	TRBV4-2	CASSQDVGGAYNEQFF
NA	TRBJ1-4	TRBV30	CAWSVRTGRGNEKLFF
NA	TRBJ2-3	TRBV6-2/TRBV6-3	CASSYSVNLYTDTQYF
TRBD1	TRBJ1-2	TRBV27	CASSPRTGGGYTF